This TCR beta chain originates from a study of T cell repertoires in cytomegalovirus infection. As for the study in general: TCR beta signatures that were public indicated CMV infection and matching HLA type. Study conclusions and caveats: Cumulative public TCR beta family frequency identified carriers of CMV plus the relevant HLA. The response measured ex vivo was dominated by TCR beta clonotypes (HLA-C-restricted and CMV-specific).

CDR1 is SEHNR, CDR2 FQNEAQ, per germline (reference sequence). The CDR3 spans 16 residues. TCRdb reprocessed the reads with MiXCR, giving one entry per CDR3 protein. This table has approximately 500,000 distinct CDR3 sequences, approximately 16% appearing once. About this clonotype itself: Antigen specificity is unknown. Its ends do not fully match the called genes, so a read error is possible.

The V call is TRBV7-9, the J call TRBJ2-2, with TRBD1 identical over 7 bases. The clonotype originates from a human donor in good health (CMV status not recorded). Some clones in this sample may be carry-over from other donors' samples. Sequencing was performed on CD8+ T cells from PBMCs. The chain's CDR3 is CASRRPVTGNSGELFF. Here the CDR3 DNA reads TGTGCCAGCAGGCGTCCGGTGACAGGGAACAGCGGGGAGCTGTTTTTT.